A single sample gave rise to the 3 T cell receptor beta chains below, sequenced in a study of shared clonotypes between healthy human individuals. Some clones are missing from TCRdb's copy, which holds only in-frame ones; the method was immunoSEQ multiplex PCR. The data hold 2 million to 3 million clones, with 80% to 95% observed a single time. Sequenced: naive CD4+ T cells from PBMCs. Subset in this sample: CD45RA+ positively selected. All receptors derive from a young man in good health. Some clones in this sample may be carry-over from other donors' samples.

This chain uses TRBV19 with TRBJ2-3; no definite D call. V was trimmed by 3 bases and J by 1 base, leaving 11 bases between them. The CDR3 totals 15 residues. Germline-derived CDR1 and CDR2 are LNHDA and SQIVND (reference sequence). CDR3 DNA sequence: TGTGCCAGTAGTATCCGGGCCCGGGGCACAGATACGCAGTATTTT. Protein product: CASSIRARGTDTQYF.

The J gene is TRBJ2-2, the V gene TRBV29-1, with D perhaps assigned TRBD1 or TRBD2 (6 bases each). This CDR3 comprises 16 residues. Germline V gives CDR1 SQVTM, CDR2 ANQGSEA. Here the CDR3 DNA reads TGCAGACCCCCTGGAGGGGGACAAGCGAACACCGGGGAGCTGTTTTTT. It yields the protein CRPPGGGQANTGELFF.

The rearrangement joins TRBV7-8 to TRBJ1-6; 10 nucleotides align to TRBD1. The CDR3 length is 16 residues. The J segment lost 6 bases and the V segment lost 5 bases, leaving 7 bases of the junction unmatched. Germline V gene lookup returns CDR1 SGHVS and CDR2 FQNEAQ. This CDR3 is CASSRPTGGFNSPLHF. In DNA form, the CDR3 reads TGTGCCAGCAGCAGACCGACAGGGGGCTTTAATTCACCCCTCCACTTT.